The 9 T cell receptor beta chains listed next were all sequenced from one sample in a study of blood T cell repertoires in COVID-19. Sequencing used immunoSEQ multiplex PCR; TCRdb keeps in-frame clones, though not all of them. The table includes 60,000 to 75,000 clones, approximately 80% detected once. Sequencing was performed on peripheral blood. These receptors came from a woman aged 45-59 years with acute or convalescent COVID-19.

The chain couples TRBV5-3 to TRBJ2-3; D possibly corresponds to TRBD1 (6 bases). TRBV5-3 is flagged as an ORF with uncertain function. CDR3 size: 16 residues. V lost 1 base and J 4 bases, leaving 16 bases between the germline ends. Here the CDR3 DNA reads TGTGCCAGAAGCTTGATAGGTTCGAAGGGGGCAGATACGCAGTATTTT. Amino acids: CARSLIGSKGADTQYF.

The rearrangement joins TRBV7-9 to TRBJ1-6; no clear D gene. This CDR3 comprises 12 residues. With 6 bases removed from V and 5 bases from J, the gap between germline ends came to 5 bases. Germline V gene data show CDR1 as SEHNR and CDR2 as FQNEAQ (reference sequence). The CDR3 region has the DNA TGTGCCAGCAGTTATGATAATTCACCCCTCCACTTT. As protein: CASSYDNSPLHF. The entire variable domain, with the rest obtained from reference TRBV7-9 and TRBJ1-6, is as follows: DTGVSQNPRHKITKRGQNVTFRCDPISEHNRLYWYRQTLGQGPEFLTYFQNEAQLEKSRLLSDRFSAERPKGSFSTLEIQRTEQGDSAMYLCASSYDNSPLHFGNGTRLTVT.

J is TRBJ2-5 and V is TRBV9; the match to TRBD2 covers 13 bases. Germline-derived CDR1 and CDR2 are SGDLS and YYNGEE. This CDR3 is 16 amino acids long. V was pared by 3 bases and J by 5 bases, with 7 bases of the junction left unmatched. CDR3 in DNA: TGTGCCAGCAGCGGCGTGGGACTAGCGGGAACGGAGACCCAGTACTTC. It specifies CASSGVGLAGTETQYF.

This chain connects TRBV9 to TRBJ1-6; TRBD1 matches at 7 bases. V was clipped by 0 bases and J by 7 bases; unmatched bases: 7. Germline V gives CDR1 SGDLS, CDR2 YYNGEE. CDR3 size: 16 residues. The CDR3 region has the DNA TGTGCCAGCAGCGTAGGGGTAGGGACAGAGAATTCACCCCTCCACTTT. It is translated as CASSVGVGTENSPLHF. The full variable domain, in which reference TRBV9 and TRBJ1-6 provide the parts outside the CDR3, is DSGVTQTPKHLITATGQRVTLRCSPRSGDLSVYWYQQSLDQGLQFLIQYYNGEERAKGNILERFSAQQFPDLHSELNLSSLELGDSALYFCASSVGVGTENSPLHFGNGTRLTVT.

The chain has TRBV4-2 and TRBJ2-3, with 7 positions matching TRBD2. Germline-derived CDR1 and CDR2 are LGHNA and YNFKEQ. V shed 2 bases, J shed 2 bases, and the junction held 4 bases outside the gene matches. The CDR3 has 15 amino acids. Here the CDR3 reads CASSQTAGDTDTQYF. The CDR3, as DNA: TGTGCCAGCAGCCAAACCGCGGGGGACACAGATACGCAGTATTTT.

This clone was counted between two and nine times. The CDR3: CASSPPGATQYF. The CDR3 DNA reads as TGTGCCAGCTCACCACCGGGGGCGACCCAGTACTTC. The V call is TRBV18, the J call TRBJ2-5; possible D gene TRBD1, 6 bases. The V end lost 0 bases, the J end lost 7 bases, and 6 bases lay between the germline ends. Per the germline V gene, CDR1 is KGHSH and CDR2 is LQKENI. This CDR3 spans 12 amino acids. The full variable domain, in which reference TRBV18 and TRBJ2-5 provide the parts outside the CDR3, is NAGVMQNPRHLVRRRGQEARLRCSPMKGHSHVYWYRQLPEEGLKFMVYLQKENIIDESGMPKERFSAEFPKEGPSILRIQQVVRGDSAAYFCASSPPGATQYFGPGTRLLVL.

CDR3 DNA sequence: TGCGCCAGCAGCTTGTTAACAGGGGATTCTGAAGCTTTCTTT. Protein: CASSLLTGDSEAFF. The chain recombines TRBV5-1 with TRBJ1-1; 7 bases line up with TRBD1. V dropped 1 base and J dropped 6; count of bases not matched to a gene: 6. Germline CDR1 reads SGHRS; CDR2 reads YFSETQ. The CDR3 length is 14 residues.

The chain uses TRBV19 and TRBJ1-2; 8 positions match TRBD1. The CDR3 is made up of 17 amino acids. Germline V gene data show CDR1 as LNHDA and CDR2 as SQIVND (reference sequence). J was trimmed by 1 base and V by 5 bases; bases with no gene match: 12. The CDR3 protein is CASSPHYRDRSNYGYTF. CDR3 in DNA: TGTGCCAGTAGTCCCCACTATCGGGACAGGAGTAACTATGGCTACACCTTC.

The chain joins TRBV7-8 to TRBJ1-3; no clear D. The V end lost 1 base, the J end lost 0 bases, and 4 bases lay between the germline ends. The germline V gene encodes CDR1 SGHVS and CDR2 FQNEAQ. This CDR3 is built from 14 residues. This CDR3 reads CASSLGYSGNTIYF. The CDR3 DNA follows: TGTGCCAGCAGCTTAGGCTACTCTGGAAACACCATATATTTT.